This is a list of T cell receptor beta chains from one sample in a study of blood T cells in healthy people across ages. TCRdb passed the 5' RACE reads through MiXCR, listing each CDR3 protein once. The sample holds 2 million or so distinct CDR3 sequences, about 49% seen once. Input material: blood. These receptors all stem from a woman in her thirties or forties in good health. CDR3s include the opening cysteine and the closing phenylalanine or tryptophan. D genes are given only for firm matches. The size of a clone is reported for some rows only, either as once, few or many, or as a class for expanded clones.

CDR3 DNA: TGTGCCAGCAGTTTTTCGACAGGTAATGAGCAGTTCTTC; CDR3 protein: CASSFSTGNEQFF; V gene: TRBV12-3/TRBV12-4; J gene: TRBJ2-1; D gene: -; clone size: few
CDR3 DNA: TGCGCCAGCAGTCGTTCCGGGACATATGGCTACACCTTC; CDR3 protein: CASSRSGTYGYTF; V gene: TRBV4-3; J gene: TRBJ1-2; D gene: -; clone size: -
CDR3 DNA: TGTGCTAGTGGTTCACAGGGGAAGGGATACAATGAGCAGTACTTC; CDR3 protein: CASGSQGKGYNEQYF; V gene: TRBV12-5; J gene: TRBJ2-7; D gene: TRBD1; clone size: -
CDR3 DNA: TGCGCTAGCCGGGTGAGGGTCATGAACACTGAAGCTTTCTTT; CDR3 protein: CASRVRVMNTEAFF; V gene: TRBV5-1; J gene: TRBJ1-1; D gene: -; clone size: -
CDR3 DNA: TGTGCCAGCAGCACAGACAGGGGAAACGAGCAGTACTTC; CDR3 protein: CASSTDRGNEQYF; V gene: TRBV5-4; J gene: TRBJ2-7; D gene: TRBD1; clone size: -
CDR3 DNA: TGCAGTGCCCTAGGGGCGGGGGGGCTCGATGAGCAGTACTTC; CDR3 protein: CSALGAGGLDEQYF; V gene: TRBV20-1; J gene: TRBJ2-7; D gene: TRBD2; clone size: -
CDR3 DNA: TGCGCCAGCAGCCCTGCGAAGGGCGGAGATACGCAGTATTTT; CDR3 protein: CASSPAKGGDTQYF; V gene: TRBV5-1; J gene: TRBJ2-3; D gene: -; clone size: -
CDR3 DNA: TGTGCCAGCAGCCGGGGTTCGAACACCGGGGAGCTGTTTTTT; CDR3 protein: CASSRGSNTGELFF; V gene: TRBV12-3/TRBV12-4; J gene: TRBJ2-2; D gene: -; clone size: -
CDR3 DNA: TGCAGTGCTCCCAAAGGGGGGAGCACTGAAGCTTTCTTT; CDR3 protein: CSAPKGGSTEAFF; V gene: TRBV20-1; J gene: TRBJ1-1; D gene: -; clone size: -
CDR3 DNA: TGTGCCAGCAGTGGGGGGGGACACAATGAGCAGTTCTTC; CDR3 protein: CASSGGGHNEQFF; V gene: TRBV6-4; J gene: TRBJ2-1; D gene: TRBD2; clone size: -
CDR3 DNA: TGTGCCAGCAGGACAGGGTTGGGTGAGCAGTTCTTC; CDR3 protein: CASRTGLGEQFF; V gene: TRBV6-1; J gene: TRBJ2-1; D gene: TRBD1; clone size: -
CDR3 DNA: TGTGCCAGCATCCTTACCCATAGCAATCAGCCCCAGCATTTT; CDR3 protein: CASILTHSNQPQHF; V gene: TRBV7-2; J gene: TRBJ1-5; D gene: -; clone size: -
CDR3 DNA: TGTGCCAGCAGCTTAGCGCGGGCAGTCTACGAGCAGTACTTC; CDR3 protein: CASSLARAVYEQYF; V gene: TRBV7-2; J gene: TRBJ2-7; D gene: -; clone size: few
CDR3 DNA: TGTGCCAGCAGGGCCCCGACAGGGAATAACGGGGAGCTGTTTTTT; CDR3 protein: CASRAPTGNNGELFF; V gene: TRBV2; J gene: TRBJ2-2; D gene: TRBD1; clone size: -
CDR3 DNA: TGCGCCAGCAGCCAGGTGCCTGGGTCACCCCCCCACTTT; CDR3 protein: CASSQVPGSPPHF; V gene: TRBV4-3; J gene: TRBJ1-6; D gene: -; clone size: -
CDR3 DNA: TGTGCCAGCAGTGAAGAGGGAATGAGCGAGCAGTACTTC; CDR3 protein: CASSEEGMSEQYF; V gene: TRBV2; J gene: TRBJ2-7; D gene: -; clone size: few
CDR3 DNA: TGTGCCAGCAGCTTAGGACTAGCGTGGACAGATACGCAGTATTTT; CDR3 protein: CASSLGLAWTDTQYF; V gene: TRBV2; J gene: TRBJ2-3; D gene: TRBD2; clone size: -
CDR3 DNA: TGTGCTAGTGGTTTGGCCCCGGGACAGGGTAGAAATGAGCAGTTCTTC; CDR3 protein: CASGLAPGQGRNEQFF; V gene: TRBV12-5; J gene: TRBJ2-1; D gene: TRBD1; clone size: few
CDR3 DNA: TGCGCCAGCAGAACAGGGACTAGGCACCAACAAGAGACCCAGTACTTC; CDR3 protein: CASRTGTRHQQETQYF; V gene: TRBV4-1; J gene: TRBJ2-5; D gene: TRBD2; clone size: -
CDR3 DNA: TGTGCCAGCAGCCCTACGGGGACAGGGGGCCGTTGGAATTCACCCCTCCACTTT; CDR3 protein: CASSPTGTGGRWNSPLHF; V gene: TRBV6-1; J gene: TRBJ1-6; D gene: TRBD1; clone size: -
CDR3 DNA: TGTGCCAGCAGCCCTACCGTAGGGGGCGGATATGGCTACACCTTC; CDR3 protein: CASSPTVGGGYGYTF; V gene: TRBV7-2; J gene: TRBJ1-2; D gene: TRBD1; clone size: -
CDR3 DNA: TGCGCCAGCCACTTGGATGAGGCCCCTTCGACCTACGAGCAGTACTTC; CDR3 protein: CASHLDEAPSTYEQYF; V gene: TRBV5-1; J gene: TRBJ2-7; D gene: -; clone size: few
CDR3 DNA: TGTGCCAGCAGCTTAGAGGTCGGCACCAAAAGGACCTATGGCTACACCTTC; CDR3 protein: CASSLEVGTKRTYGYTF; V gene: TRBV7-9; J gene: TRBJ1-2; D gene: -; clone size: few
CDR3 DNA: TGCGCCAGCAGCCAAGAGAGGGCTAGCGGGGGTCCGAAAGAGACCCAGTACTTC; CDR3 protein: CASSQERASGGPKETQYF; V gene: TRBV4-3; J gene: TRBJ2-5; D gene: TRBD2; clone size: -
CDR3 DNA: TGTGCCAGCAGCCCGTACGGAAAGGGGTCGGGAAACACCATATATTTT; CDR3 protein: CASSPYGKGSGNTIYF; V gene: TRBV7-2; J gene: TRBJ1-3; D gene: -; clone size: -
CDR3 DNA: TGTGCCAGCAGCCCGCCACAGGGGAAGGGGTCACCCCTCCACTTT; CDR3 protein: CASSPPQGKGSPLHF; V gene: TRBV9; J gene: TRBJ1-6; D gene: TRBD1; clone size: few
CDR3 DNA: TGTGCCAGCAGCTCCACCGGGACAGGGAGGGATGAGCAGTTCTTC; CDR3 protein: CASSSTGTGRDEQFF; V gene: TRBV7-3; J gene: TRBJ2-1; D gene: TRBD1; clone size: -
CDR3 DNA: TGTGCCAGCAGCTTGGTCCGGGAGGGCACGGATACGCAGTATTTT; CDR3 protein: CASSLVREGTDTQYF; V gene: TRBV5-5; J gene: TRBJ2-3; D gene: TRBD2; clone size: -
CDR3 DNA: TGTGCCAGCTCAACCGGAGGGATCACAGATACGCAGTATTTT; CDR3 protein: CASSTGGITDTQYF; V gene: TRBV18; J gene: TRBJ2-3; D gene: -; clone size: few
CDR3 DNA: TGTGCCAGCAGTATTAGCCCAGGGGTTAACAATGAGCAGTTCTTC; CDR3 protein: CASSISPGVNNEQFF; V gene: TRBV12-3/TRBV12-4; J gene: TRBJ2-1; D gene: -; clone size: few
CDR3 DNA: TGTGCCAGCCGCTCACCCTACGAGCAGTACTTC; CDR3 protein: CASRSPYEQYF; V gene: TRBV28; J gene: TRBJ2-7; D gene: -; clone size: -
CDR3 DNA: TGTGCCAGCAGTGGTCCGGCAGGGATAGGCAAGGGAGATACGCAGTATTTT; CDR3 protein: CASSGPAGIGKGDTQYF; V gene: TRBV28; J gene: TRBJ2-3; D gene: -; clone size: -
CDR3 DNA: TGCAGCGTTGTGGGAGATGCCAGGGGGCCTAACTATGGCTACACCTTC; CDR3 protein: CSVVGDARGPNYGYTF; V gene: TRBV29-1; J gene: TRBJ1-2; D gene: TRBD1; clone size: few
CDR3 DNA: TGTGCCAGCAGCAACGCGGGGGGCCACTATGGCTACACCTTC; CDR3 protein: CASSNAGGHYGYTF; V gene: TRBV28; J gene: TRBJ1-2; D gene: -; clone size: -
CDR3 DNA: TGTGCCAGCAGTTTTATCGGACAGGGCATGGGCAAAAACATTCAGTACTTC; CDR3 protein: CASSFIGQGMGKNIQYF; V gene: TRBV12-3/TRBV12-4; J gene: TRBJ2-4; D gene: TRBD1; clone size: few
CDR3 DNA: TGTGCCACCAGCAGAGATAGGACGGTCACTGAAGCTTTCTTT; CDR3 protein: CATSRDRTVTEAFF; V gene: TRBV15; J gene: TRBJ1-1; D gene: -; clone size: once
CDR3 DNA: TGCGCCAGTAAACGACAGGACGGAGAGACCCAGTACTTC; CDR3 protein: CASKRQDGETQYF; V gene: TRBV5-1; J gene: TRBJ2-5; D gene: -; clone size: few
CDR3 DNA: TGTGCCAGCAGCGGGGCAACCTATGAGGAGACCCAGTACTTC; CDR3 protein: CASSGATYEETQYF; V gene: TRBV7-9; J gene: TRBJ2-5; D gene: -; clone size: -
CDR3 DNA: TGTGCCAGCAGTCCGTCGACTAGCGGGGGGTCCGAGCAGTTCTTC; CDR3 protein: CASSPSTSGGSEQFF; V gene: TRBV12-3/TRBV12-4; J gene: TRBJ2-1; D gene: TRBD2; clone size: -
CDR3 DNA: TGTGCCAGCAGCTTAGGCAATTCCGGGAATCAGCCCCAGCATTTT; CDR3 protein: CASSLGNSGNQPQHF; V gene: TRBV7-2; J gene: TRBJ1-5; D gene: -; clone size: -
CDR3 DNA: TGTGCCAGCAGCTTTCGGGACGGCACTGAAGCTTTCTTT; CDR3 protein: CASSFRDGTEAFF; V gene: TRBV11-2; J gene: TRBJ1-1; D gene: -; clone size: -
CDR3 DNA: TGTGCCAGCAGCCGACTAGCGGGGGGGTTCTCGGCCCAGTACTTC; CDR3 protein: CASSRLAGGFSAQYF; V gene: TRBV7-2; J gene: TRBJ2-5; D gene: TRBD2; clone size: few
CDR3 DNA: TGTGCCAGCTCACTCAGGCTTTCTAGCACAGATACGCAGTATTTT; CDR3 protein: CASSLRLSSTDTQYF; V gene: TRBV18; J gene: TRBJ2-3; D gene: -; clone size: -
CDR3 DNA: TGTGCCAGCAGCTTTTCAGGGCGCAGCTATGGCTACACCTTC; CDR3 protein: CASSFSGRSYGYTF; V gene: TRBV7-2; J gene: TRBJ1-2; D gene: -; clone size: -
CDR3 DNA: TGTGCCAGCAGTTTAATTTACAATTCACCCCTCCACTTT; CDR3 protein: CASSLIYNSPLHF; V gene: TRBV12-3/TRBV12-4; J gene: TRBJ1-6; D gene: -; clone size: -
CDR3 DNA: TGTGCCAGCAGCTTCTCACGGGGAATAGACTATGGCTACACCTTC; CDR3 protein: CASSFSRGIDYGYTF; V gene: TRBV7-9; J gene: TRBJ1-2; D gene: -; clone size: -
CDR3 DNA: TGCGCCAGCGCTGGGGGCCCAAGCACAGATACGCAGTATTTT; CDR3 protein: CASAGGPSTDTQYF; V gene: TRBV5-1; J gene: TRBJ2-3; D gene: -; clone size: -
CDR3 DNA: TGTGCCAGCAGTGTTAGGATAAGGGGGACCCAGTACTTC; CDR3 protein: CASSVRIRGTQYF; V gene: TRBV28; J gene: TRBJ2-5; D gene: -; clone size: -
CDR3 DNA: TGTGCCAGCAGCCAAGACACCGGGGGCCAAGAGACCCAGTACTTC; CDR3 protein: CASSQDTGGQETQYF; V gene: TRBV4-2; J gene: TRBJ2-5; D gene: -; clone size: many
CDR3 DNA: TGCGCCAGCAGCGCGTCAAGGAGGGGCACTGAAGCTTTCTTT; CDR3 protein: CASSASRRGTEAFF; V gene: TRBV5-1; J gene: TRBJ1-1; D gene: -; clone size: -
CDR3 DNA: TGTGCCAGCAGCTTAGTCGCAGGGGTTCACTCTGGGGCCAACGTCCTGACTTTC; CDR3 protein: CASSLVAGVHSGANVLTF; V gene: TRBV7-2; J gene: TRBJ2-6; D gene: -; clone size: -
CDR3 DNA: TGTGCCAGCACCCTACTACAGGGGGCACGGAGGTACGAGCAGTACTTC; CDR3 protein: CASTLLQGARRYEQYF; V gene: TRBV2; J gene: TRBJ2-7; D gene: TRBD1; clone size: -